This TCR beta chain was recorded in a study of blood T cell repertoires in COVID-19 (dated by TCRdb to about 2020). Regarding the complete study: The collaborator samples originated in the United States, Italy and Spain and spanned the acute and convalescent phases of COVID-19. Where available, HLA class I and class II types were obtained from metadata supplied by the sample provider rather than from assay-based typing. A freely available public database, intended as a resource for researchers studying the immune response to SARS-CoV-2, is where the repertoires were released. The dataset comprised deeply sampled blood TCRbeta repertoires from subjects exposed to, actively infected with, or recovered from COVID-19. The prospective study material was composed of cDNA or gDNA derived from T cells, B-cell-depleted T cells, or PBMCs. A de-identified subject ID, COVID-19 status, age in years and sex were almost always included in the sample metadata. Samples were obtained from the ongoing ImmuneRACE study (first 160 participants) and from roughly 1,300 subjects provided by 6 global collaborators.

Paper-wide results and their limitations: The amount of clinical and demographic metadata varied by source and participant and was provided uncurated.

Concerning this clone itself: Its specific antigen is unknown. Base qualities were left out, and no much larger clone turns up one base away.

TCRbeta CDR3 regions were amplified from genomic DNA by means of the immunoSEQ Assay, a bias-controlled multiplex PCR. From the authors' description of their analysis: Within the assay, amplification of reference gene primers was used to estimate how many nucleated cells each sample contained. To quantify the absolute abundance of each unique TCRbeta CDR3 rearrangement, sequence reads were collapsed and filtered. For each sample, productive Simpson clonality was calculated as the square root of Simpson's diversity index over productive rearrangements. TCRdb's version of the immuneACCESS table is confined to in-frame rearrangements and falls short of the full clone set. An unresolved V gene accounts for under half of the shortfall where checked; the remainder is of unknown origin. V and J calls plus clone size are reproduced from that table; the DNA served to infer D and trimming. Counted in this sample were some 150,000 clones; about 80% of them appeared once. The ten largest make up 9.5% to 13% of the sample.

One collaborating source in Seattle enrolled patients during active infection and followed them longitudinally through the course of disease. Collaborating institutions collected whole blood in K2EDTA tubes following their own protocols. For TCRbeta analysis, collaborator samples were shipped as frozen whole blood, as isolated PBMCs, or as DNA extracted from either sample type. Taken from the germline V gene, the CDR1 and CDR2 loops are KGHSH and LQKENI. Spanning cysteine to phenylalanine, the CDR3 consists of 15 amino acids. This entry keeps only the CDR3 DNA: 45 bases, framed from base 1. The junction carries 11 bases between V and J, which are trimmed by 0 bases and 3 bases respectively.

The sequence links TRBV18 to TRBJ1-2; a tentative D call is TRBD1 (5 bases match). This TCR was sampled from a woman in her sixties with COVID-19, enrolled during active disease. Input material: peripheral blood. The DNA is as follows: TGTGCCAGCTCACCACCGGAAGCGGGGGACTATGGCTACACCTTC. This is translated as CASSPPEAGDYGYTF.